This entry features one T cell receptor beta chain sequence. This sample was included in a study of long-term antiretroviral therapy in people with HIV. Trimming shortened V by 7 bases and J by 2 bases, and 18 bases separated the two germline ends. The length of the CDR3 is 15 residues. CDR1 is MNHNY and CDR2 is SVGAGI in the germline V gene (reference sequence). The assay, immunoSEQ v3.0, was run at survey level. Method: immunoSEQ multiplex PCR; TCRdb's copy keeps in-frame clones and lacks some. The sample records over 20,000 clones, around 87% being singletons. All participants with HIV were treated in the United States.

The chain employs TRBV6-6 and TRBJ2-7; either TRBD1 or TRBD2 may fit D (7 bases each). The TCR sequence derives from a woman aged 45-65 years with HIV. Sequenced material: unsorted PBMCs, taken approximately 2.6 years after starting antiretroviral therapy. The CDR3, as DNA: TGTGCCAGCACCAAAACAGGGAGGGGGCCCTACGAGCAGTACTTC. It codes for CASTKTGRGPYEQYF.